The clone carrying this T cell receptor (beta chain) turned up a few times. What it binds is unknown. 60 Vbeta and 13 Jbeta primers were used in PCR. Sequenced by immunoSEQ multiplex PCR; TCRdb stores in-frame clones only, minus some. The profile shows about 110,000 clones, about 74% of them singletons. The sample belongs to a study of cytomegalovirus exposure and HLA in healthy donors. This CDR3 comprises 17 residues. The V and J ends lost 2 bases and 2 bases, in that order; junction bases with no gene match: 5. Germline CDR1 is SGHNT and CDR2 is YYREEE (reference sequence). Study-wide results and caveats: Several V segments, TRBV6-2 and TRBV6-3 among them, could not be told apart and were dropped. It has been reported that TCR beta sequences accurately predicted the HLA-A and HLA-B alleles of most subjects. An analysis that was carried out later associated about 17,000 TCR beta sequences with HLA alleles at 0.05 false discovery rate.

This receptor was identified in a woman in her forties in good health and CMV-seropositive. The specimen was PBMCs. This sequence joins TRBV5-4 and TRBJ2-2, with 11 bases identical to TRBD2. CDR3 DNA sequence: TGTGCCAGCAGCTTTCCTAGCGGGGGGTTCAACACCGGGGAGCTGTTTTTT. It translates to CASSFPSGGFNTGELFF.